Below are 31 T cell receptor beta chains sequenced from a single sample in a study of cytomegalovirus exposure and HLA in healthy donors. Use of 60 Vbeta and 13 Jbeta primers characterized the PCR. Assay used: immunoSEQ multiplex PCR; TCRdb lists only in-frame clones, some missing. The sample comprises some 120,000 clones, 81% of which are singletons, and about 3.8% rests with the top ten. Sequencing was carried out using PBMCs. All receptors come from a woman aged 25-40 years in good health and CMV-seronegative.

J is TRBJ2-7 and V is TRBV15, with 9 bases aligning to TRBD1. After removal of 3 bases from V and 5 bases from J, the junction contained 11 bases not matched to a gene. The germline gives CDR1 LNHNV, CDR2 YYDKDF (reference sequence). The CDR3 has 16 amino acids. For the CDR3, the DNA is TGTGCCACCAGCAGCGGGACAGGGAAAGGGTTGAACGAGCAGTACTTC. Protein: CATSSGTGKGLNEQYF.

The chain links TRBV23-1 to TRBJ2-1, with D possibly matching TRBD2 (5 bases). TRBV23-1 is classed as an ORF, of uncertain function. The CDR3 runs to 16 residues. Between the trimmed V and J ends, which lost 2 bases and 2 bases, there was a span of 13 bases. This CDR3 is CASSQDGRFPYNEQFF. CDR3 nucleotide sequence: TGCGCCAGCAGTCAAGATGGGAGATTCCCCTACAATGAGCAGTTCTTC.

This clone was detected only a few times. DNA of the CDR3: TGTGCCAGCAGTGAATACAGGGGGAACACCGGGGAGCTGTTTTTT. Amino acids: CASSEYRGNTGELFF. The genes are TRBV25-1 and TRBJ2-2, with TRBD1 as a possible D gene (6 bases). Per germline, CDR1 MGHDK and CDR2 SYGVNS. V lost 0 bases and J lost 1, with 6 bases in between. This CDR3 is built from 15 residues.

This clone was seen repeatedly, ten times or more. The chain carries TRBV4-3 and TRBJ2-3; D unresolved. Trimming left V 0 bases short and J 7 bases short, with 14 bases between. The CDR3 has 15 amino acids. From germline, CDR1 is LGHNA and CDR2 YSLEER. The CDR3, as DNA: TGCGCCAGCAGCCAAGATCGAAATAGCTGGAATACGCAGTATTTT. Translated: CASSQDRNSWNTQYF.

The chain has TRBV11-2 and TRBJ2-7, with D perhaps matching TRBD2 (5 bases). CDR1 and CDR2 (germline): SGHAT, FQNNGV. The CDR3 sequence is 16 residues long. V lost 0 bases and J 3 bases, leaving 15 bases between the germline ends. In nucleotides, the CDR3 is TGTGCCAGCAGCTTAGATTCTTCGGGAACATACTACGAGCAGTACTTC. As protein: CASSLDSSGTYYEQYF.

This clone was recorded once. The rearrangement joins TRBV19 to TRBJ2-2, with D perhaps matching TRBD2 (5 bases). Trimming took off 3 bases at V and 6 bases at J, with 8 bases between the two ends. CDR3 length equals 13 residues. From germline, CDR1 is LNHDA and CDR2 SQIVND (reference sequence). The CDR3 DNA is TGTGCCAGTAGTATCACTAGACCCGGGGAGCTGTTTTTT. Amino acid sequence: CASSITRPGELFF.

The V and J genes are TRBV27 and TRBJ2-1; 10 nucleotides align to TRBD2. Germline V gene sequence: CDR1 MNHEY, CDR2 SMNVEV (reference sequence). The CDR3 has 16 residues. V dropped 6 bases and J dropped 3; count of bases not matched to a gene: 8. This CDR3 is CASSHPSGSFYNEQFF. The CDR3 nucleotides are TGTGCCAGCAGCCACCCTAGCGGGAGTTTCTACAATGAGCAGTTCTTC.

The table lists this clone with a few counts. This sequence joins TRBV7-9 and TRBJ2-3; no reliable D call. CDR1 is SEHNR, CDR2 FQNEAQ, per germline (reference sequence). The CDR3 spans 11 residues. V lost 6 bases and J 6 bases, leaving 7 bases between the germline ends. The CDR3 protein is CASSSQDTQYF. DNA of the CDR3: TGTGCCAGCAGTTCACAGGATACGCAGTATTTT.

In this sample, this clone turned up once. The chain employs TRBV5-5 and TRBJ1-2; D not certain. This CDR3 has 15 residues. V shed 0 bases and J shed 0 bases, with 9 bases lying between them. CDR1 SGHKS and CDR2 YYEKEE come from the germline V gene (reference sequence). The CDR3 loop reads CASSLEAGANYGYTF. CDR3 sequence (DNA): TGTGCCAGCAGCTTGGAGGCAGGCGCTAACTATGGCTACACCTTC.

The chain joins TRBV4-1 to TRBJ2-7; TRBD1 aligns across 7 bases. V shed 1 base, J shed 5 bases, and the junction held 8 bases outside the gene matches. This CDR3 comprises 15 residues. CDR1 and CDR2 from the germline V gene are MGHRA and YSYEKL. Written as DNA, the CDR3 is TGCGCCAGCAGCCAAGGCCCCCCAACAGGGGACGAGCAGTACTTC. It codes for CASSQGPPTGDEQYF.

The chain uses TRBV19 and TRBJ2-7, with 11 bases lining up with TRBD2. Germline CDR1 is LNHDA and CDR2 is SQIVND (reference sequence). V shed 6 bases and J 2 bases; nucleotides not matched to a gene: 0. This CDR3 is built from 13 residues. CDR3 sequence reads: CASRTSGTYEQYF. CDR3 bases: TGTGCCAGTAGGACTAGCGGGACCTACGAGCAGTACTTC.

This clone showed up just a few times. Here the CDR3 reads CASSLTSGRAEAGELFF. DNA of the CDR3: TGTGCCAGCAGCCTAACTAGCGGGAGGGCGGAAGCCGGGGAGCTGTTTTTT. The chain recombines TRBV4-2 with TRBJ2-2; 13 positions agree with TRBD2. The CDR3 runs to 17 residues. Germline V lookup: CDR1 LGHNA, CDR2 YNFKEQ. Trimming removed 4 bases from V and 6 bases from J; junction bases left unmatched: 8.

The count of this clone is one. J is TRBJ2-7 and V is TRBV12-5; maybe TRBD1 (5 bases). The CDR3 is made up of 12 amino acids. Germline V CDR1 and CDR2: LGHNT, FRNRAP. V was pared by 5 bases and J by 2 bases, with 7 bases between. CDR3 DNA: TGTGCTAGTGGTCCGGACACCTACGAGCAGTACTTC. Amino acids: CASGPDTYEQYF.

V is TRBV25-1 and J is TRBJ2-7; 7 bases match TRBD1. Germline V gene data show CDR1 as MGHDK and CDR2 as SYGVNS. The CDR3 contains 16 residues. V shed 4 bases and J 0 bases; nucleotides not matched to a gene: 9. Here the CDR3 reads CASSVTRDSVSYEQYF. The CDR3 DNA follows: TGTGCCAGCAGTGTTACCCGGGACAGTGTCTCCTACGAGCAGTACTTC.

CDR3 amino acids: CASSNNPPADSYEQYF. DNA for the CDR3: TGTGCCAGCAGCAATAACCCACCCGCAGATTCCTACGAGCAGTACTTC. The genes are TRBV4-2 and TRBJ2-7; D remains unclear. Germline V gives CDR1 LGHNA, CDR2 YNFKEQ. The CDR3 loop spans 16 amino acids. The germline V and J ends were trimmed by 5 bases and 1 base, with 18 bases remaining between them.

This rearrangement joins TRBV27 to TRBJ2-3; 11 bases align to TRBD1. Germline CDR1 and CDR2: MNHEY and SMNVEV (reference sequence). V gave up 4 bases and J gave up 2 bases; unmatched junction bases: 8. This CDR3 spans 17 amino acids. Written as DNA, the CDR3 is TGTGCCAGCAGTTCGTCCGGGACAGGGGGGTCCACAGATACGCAGTATTTT. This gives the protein CASSSSGTGGSTDTQYF.

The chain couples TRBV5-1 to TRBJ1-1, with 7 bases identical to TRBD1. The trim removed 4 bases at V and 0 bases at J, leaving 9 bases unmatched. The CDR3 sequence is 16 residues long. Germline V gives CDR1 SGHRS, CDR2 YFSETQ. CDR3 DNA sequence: TGCGCCAGCAGCCCCCCGGGACAGAGCATGAACACTGAAGCTTTCTTT. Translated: CASSPPGQSMNTEAFF.

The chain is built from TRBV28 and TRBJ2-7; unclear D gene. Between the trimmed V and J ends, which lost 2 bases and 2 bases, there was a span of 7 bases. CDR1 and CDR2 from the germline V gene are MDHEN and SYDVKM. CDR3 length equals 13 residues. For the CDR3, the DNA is TGTGCCAGCAGTTTAGGGCAGACCTACGAGCAGTACTTC. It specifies CASSLGQTYEQYF.

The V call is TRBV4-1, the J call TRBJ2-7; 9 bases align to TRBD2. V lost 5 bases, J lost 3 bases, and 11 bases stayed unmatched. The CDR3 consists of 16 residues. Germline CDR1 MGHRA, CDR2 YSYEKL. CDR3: CASSAISRTSVYEQYF. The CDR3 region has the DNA TGCGCCAGCAGCGCAATCTCAAGGACTAGCGTCTACGAGCAGTACTTC.

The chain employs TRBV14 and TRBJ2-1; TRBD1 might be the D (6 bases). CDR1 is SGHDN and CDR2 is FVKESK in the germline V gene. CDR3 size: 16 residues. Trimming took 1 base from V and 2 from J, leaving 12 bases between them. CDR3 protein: CASSQAGVGAYNEQFF. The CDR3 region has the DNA TGTGCCAGCAGCCAAGCAGGGGTGGGGGCCTACAATGAGCAGTTCTTC.

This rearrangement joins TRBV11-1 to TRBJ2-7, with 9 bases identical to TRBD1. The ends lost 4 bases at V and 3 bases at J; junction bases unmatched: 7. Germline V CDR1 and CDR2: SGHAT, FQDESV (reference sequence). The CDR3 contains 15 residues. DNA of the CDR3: TGTGCCAGCAGCTCCGACGACAGGGGGATCTACGAGCAGTACTTC. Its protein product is CASSSDDRGIYEQYF.

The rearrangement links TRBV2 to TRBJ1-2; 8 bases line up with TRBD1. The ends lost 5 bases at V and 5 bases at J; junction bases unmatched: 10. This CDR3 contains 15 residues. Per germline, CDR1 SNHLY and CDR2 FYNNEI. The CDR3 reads CASSPRQGRSYGYTF. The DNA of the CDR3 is TGTGCCAGCAGTCCGCGACAGGGGCGAAGTTATGGCTACACCTTC.

The CDR3 DNA is TGTGCCAGCAGTTTGCGTAAGCTGAACACTGAAGCTTTCTTT. Translating it yields CASSLRKLNTEAFF. This chain links TRBV28 with TRBJ1-1, with D unresolved. V was cut by 3 bases and J by 0 bases, with 8 bases left in between. The germline gives CDR1 MDHEN, CDR2 SYDVKM. The CDR3 has 14 residues.

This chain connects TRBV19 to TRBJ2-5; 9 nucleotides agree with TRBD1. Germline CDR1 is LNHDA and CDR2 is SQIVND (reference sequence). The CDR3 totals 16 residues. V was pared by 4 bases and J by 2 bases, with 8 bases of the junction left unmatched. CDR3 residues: CASSTSGTGFQETQYF. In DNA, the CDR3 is TGTGCCAGTAGTACCTCCGGGACAGGGTTTCAAGAGACCCAGTACTTC.

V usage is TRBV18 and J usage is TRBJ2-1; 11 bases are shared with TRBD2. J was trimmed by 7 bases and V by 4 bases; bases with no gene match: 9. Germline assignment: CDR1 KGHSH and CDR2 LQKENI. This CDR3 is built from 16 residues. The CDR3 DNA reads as TGTGCCAGCTCACAGTCAGGACTAGCGGGTTTGAATGAGCAGTTCTTC. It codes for CASSQSGLAGLNEQFF.

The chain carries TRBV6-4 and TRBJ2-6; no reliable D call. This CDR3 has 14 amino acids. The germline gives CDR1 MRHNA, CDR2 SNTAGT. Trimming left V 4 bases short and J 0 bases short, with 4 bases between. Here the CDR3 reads CASSGHSGANVLTF. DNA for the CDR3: TGTGCCAGCAGTGGACACTCTGGGGCCAACGTCCTGACTTTC.

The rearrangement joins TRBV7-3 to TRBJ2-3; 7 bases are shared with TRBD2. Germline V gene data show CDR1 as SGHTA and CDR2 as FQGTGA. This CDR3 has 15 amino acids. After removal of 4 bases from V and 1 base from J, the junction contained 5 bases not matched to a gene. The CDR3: CASSSGGSGTDTQYF. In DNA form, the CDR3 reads TGTGCCAGCAGCTCCGGGGGGTCTGGCACAGATACGCAGTATTTT.

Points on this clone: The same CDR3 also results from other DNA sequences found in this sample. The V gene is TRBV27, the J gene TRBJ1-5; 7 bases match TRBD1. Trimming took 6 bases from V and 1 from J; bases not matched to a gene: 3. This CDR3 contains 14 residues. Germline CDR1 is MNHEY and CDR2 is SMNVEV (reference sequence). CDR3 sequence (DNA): TGTGCCAGCAGCCGACAGGGAAGCAATCAGCCCCAGCATTTT. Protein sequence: CASSRQGSNQPQHF.

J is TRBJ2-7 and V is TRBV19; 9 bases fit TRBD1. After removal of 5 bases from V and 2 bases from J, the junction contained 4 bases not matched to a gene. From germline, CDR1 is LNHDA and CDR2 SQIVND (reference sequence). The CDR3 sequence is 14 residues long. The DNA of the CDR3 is TGTGCCAGTAGTGGGGACAGGGAACCCTACGAGCAGTACTTC. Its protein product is CASSGDREPYEQYF.

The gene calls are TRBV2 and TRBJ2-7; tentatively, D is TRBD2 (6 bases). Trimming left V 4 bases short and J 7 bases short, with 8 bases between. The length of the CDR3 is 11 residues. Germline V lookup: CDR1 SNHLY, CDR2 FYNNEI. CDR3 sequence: CASSGAGEQYF. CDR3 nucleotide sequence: TGTGCCAGCAGTGGTGCGGGGGAGCAGTACTTC.

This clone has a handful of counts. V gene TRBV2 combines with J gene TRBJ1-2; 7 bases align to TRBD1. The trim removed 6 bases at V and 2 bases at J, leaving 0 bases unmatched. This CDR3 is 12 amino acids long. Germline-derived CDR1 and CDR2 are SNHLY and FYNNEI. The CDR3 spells CASRQGNYGYTF. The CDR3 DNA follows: TGTGCCAGCAGACAGGGGAACTATGGCTACACCTTC.